The T cell receptor beta chain described here comes from a study of shared clonotypes between healthy human individuals. The CDR3 loop spans 13 amino acids. The germline V gene has CDR1 MDHEN and CDR2 SYDVKM. Deletions cut 2 bases from V and 10 bases from J, with 13 bases between. Several immunoSEQ plates held equal portions of the genomic DNA taken from each subset. The unsorted PBMC sample used ten immunoSEQ deep assay plates. Method: immunoSEQ multiplex PCR; TCRdb's copy keeps in-frame clones and lacks some. The data contain about 480,000 clones, about 75% of them singletons. In its sample, this clone was seen a few times.

What was sequenced was PBMCs. The sequence was collected from a woman in her thirties or forties in good health. Some clones in this sample may be carry-over from other donors' samples. This rearrangement joins TRBV28 to TRBJ2-3; D not certain. The CDR3 DNA sequence: TGTGCCAGCAGTTTAAGGTTTCAGTGGGCGCAGTATTTT. Protein: CASSLRFQWAQYF.